Here is one T cell receptor (beta chain) with its context. The antigen remains undetermined. J was trimmed by 10 bases and V by 2 bases; bases with no gene match: 16. This CDR3 comprises 16 residues. CDR1 SGHRS and CDR2 YFSETQ come from the germline V gene. The data were taken from a study of T cell responses to AZD1222 COVID-19 vaccine. As for the study in general: Pooling covered second doses at about 4 or about 12 weeks.

Study results and limitations: An increase in Spike-specific TCR breadth and depth was observed after two AZD1222 doses.

Using immunoSEQ multiplex PCR, the repertoire was profiled, and TCRdb retains in-frame clones only, with some absent. Of approximately 120,000 clones listed, roughly 91% are singletons. Material: peripheral blood, obtained on day 0 of AZD1222 vaccination. The chain links TRBV5-1 to TRBJ1-2; 8 bases are a match to TRBD1. This TCR came from an adult in good health. CDR3: CASSFSGQGLPMDYTF. The CDR3, as DNA: TGCGCCAGCAGCTTCTCTGGACAGGGCTTACCTATGGACTACACCTTC.